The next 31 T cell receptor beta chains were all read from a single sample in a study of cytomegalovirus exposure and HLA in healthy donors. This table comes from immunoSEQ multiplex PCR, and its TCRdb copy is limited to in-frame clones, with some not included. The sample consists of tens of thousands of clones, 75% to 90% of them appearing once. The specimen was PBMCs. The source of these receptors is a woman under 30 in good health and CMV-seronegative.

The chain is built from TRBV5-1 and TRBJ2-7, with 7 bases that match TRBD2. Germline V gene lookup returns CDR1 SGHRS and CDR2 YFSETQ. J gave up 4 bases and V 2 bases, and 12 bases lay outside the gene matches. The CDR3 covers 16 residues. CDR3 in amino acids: CASSFYATSSLYEQYF. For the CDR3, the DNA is TGCGCCAGCAGCTTTTACGCGACTAGCAGCCTTTACGAGCAGTACTTC.

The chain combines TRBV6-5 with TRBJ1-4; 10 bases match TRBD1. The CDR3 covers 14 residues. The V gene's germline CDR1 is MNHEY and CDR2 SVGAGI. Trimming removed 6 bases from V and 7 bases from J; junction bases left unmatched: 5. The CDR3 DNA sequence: TGTGCCAGCAGCTCCGGGACAGGGGTTGAAAAACTGTTTTTT. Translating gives CASSSGTGVEKLFF.

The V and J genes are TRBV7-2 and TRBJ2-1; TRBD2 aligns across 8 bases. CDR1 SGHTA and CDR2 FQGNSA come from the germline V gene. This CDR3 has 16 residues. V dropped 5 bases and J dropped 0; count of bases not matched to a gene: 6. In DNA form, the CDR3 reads TGTGCCAGCAGCCGGGGACTAGACCTCTCCTACAATGAGCAGTTCTTC. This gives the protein CASSRGLDLSYNEQFF.

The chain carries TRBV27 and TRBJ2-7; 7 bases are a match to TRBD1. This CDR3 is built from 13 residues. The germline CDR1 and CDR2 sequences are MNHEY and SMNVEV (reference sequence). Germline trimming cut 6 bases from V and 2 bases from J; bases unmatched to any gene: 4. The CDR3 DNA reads TGTGCCAGCAGGGGGGACAGCCCCTACGAGCAGTACTTC. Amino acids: CASRGDSPYEQYF.

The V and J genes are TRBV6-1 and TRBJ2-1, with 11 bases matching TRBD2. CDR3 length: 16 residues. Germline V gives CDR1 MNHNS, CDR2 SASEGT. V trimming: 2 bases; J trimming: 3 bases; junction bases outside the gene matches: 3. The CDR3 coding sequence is TGTGCCAGCAGTGAAATCGGGACTAGCGGCTACAATGAGCAGTTCTTC. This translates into CASSEIGTSGYNEQFF.

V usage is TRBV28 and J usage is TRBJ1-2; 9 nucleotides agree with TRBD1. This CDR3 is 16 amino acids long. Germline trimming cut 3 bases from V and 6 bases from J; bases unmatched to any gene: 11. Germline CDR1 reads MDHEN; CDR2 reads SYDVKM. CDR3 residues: CASSFPGTGRGDGYTF. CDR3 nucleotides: TGTGCCAGCAGTTTCCCCGGGACAGGGCGGGGGGATGGCTACACCTTC.

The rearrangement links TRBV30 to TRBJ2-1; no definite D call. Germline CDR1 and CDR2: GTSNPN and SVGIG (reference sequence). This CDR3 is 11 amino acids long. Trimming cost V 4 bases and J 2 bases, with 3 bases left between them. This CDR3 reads CAWTPYNEQFF. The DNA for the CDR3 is TGTGCCTGGACTCCCTACAATGAGCAGTTCTTC. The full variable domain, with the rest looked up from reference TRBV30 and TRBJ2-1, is SQTIHQWPATLVQPVGSPLSLECTVEGTSNPNLYWYRQAAGRGLQLLFYSVGIGQISSEVPQNLSASRPQDRQFILSSKKLLLSDSGFYLCAWTPYNEQFFGPGTRLTVL.

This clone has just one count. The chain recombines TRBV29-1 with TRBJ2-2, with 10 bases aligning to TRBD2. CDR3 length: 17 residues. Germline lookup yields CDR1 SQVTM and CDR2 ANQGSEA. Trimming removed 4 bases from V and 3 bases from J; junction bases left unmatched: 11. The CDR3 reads CSVGTSGETGDTGELFF. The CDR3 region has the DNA TGCAGCGTTGGGACTAGCGGTGAAACGGGGGACACCGGGGAGCTGTTTTTT.

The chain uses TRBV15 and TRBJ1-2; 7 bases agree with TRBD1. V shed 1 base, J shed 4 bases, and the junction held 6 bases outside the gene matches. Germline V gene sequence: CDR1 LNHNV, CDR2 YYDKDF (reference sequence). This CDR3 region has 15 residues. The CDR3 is CATSRGAGGGYGYTF. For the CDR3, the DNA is TGTGCCACCAGCAGAGGGGCAGGGGGTGGCTATGGCTACACCTTC.

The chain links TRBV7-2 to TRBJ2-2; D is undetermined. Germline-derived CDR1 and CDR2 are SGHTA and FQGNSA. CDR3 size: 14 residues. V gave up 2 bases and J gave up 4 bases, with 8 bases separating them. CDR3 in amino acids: CASSLISVTGELFF. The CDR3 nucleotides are TGTGCCAGCAGCTTAATCTCGGTCACCGGGGAGCTGTTTTTT. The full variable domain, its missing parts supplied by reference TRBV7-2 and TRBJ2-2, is GAGVSQSPSNKVTEKGKDVELRCDPISGHTALYWYRQSLGQGLEFLIYFQGNSAPDKSGLPSDRFSAERTGGSVSTLTIQRTQQEDSAVYLCASSLISVTGELFFGEGSRLTVL.

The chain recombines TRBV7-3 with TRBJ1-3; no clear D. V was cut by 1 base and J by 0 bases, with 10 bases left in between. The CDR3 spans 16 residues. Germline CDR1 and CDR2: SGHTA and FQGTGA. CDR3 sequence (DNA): TGTGCCAGCAGCTTAAACCCCCCAGGCTCTGGAAACACCATATATTTT. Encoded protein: CASSLNPPGSGNTIYF. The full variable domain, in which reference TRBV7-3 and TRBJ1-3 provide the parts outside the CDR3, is GAGVSQTPSNKVTEKGKYVELRCDPISGHTALYWYRQSLGQGPEFLIYFQGTGAADDSGLPNDRFFAVRPEGSVSTLKIQRTERGDSAVYLCASSLNPPGSGNTIYFGEGSWLTVV.

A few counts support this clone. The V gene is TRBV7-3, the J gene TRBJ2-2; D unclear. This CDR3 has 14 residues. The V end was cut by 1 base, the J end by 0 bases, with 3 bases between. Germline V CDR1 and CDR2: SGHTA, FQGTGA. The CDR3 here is CASSLRANTGELFF. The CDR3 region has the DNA TGTGCCAGCAGCTTAAGAGCGAACACCGGGGAGCTGTTTTTT.

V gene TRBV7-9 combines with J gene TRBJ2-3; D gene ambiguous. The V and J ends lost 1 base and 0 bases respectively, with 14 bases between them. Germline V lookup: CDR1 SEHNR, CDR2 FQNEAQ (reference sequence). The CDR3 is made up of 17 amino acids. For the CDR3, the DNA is TGTGCCAGCAGCTTAGTCCGTCCAGGTATAAGCACAGATACGCAGTATTTT. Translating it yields CASSLVRPGISTDTQYF.

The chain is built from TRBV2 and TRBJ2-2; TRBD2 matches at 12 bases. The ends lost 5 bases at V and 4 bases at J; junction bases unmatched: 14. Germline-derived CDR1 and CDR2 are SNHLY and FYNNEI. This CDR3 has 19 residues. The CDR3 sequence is CASSKTSGGRIGGTGELFF. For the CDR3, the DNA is TGTGCCAGCAGTAAGACTAGCGGGGGCCGTATCGGGGGCACCGGGGAGCTGTTTTTT.

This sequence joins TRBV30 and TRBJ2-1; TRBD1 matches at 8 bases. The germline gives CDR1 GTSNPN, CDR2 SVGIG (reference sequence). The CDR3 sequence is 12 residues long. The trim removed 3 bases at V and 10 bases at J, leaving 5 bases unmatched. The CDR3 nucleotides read TGTGCCTGGAGCGACAGGGGAATCGAGCAGTTCTTC. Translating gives CAWSDRGIEQFF. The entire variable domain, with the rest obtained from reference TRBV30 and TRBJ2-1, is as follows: SQTIHQWPATLVQPVGSPLSLECTVEGTSNPNLYWYRQAAGRGLQLLFYSVGIGQISSEVPQNLSASRPQDRQFILSSKKLLLSDSGFYLCAWSDRGIEQFFGPGTRLTVL.

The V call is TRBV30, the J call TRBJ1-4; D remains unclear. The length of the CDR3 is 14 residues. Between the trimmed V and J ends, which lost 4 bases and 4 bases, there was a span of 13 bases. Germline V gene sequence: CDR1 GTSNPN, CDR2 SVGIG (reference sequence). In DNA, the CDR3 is TGTGCCTGGACCTGGGAGGAGAGTAATGAAAAACTGTTTTTT. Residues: CAWTWEESNEKLFF.

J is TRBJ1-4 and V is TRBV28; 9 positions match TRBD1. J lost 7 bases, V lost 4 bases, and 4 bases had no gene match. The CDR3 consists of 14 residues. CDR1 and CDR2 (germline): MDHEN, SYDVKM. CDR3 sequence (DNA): TGTGCCAGCAGTTCCGGACAGGGGTCTGAAAAACTGTTTTTT. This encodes CASSSGQGSEKLFF.

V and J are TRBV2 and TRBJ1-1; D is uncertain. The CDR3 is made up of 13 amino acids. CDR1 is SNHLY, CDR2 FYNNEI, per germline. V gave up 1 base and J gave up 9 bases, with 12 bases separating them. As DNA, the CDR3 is TGTGCCAGCAGTGAAGTTACAGCCACGAAAGCTTTCTTT. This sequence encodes CASSEVTATKAFF.

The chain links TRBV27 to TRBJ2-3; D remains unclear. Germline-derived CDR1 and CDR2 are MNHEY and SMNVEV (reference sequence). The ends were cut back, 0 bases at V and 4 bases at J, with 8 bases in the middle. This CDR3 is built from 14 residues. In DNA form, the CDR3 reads TGTGCCAGCAGTTTATCCGTCCTTGCAGATACGCAGTATTTT. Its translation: CASSLSVLADTQYF.

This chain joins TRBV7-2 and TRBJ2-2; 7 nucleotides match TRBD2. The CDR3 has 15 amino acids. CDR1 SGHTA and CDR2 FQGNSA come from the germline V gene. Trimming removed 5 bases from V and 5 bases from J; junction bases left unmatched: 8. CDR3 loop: CASSNPSGETGELFF. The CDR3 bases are TGTGCCAGCAGCAATCCTAGCGGAGAAACCGGGGAGCTGTTTTTT.

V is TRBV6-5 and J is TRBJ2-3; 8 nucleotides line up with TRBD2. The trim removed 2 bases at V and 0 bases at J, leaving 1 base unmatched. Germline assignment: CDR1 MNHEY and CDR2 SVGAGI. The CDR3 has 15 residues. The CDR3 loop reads CASSYRGGSTDTQYF. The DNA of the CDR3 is TGTGCCAGCAGTTACCGCGGGGGGAGCACAGATACGCAGTATTTT.

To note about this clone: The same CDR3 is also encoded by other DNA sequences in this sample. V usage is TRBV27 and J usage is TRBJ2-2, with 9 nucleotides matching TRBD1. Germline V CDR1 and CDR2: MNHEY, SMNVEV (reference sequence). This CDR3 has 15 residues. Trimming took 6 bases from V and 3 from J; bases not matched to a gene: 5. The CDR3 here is CASSSTGGYTGELFF. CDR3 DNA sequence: TGTGCCAGCAGCTCTACAGGGGGCTACACCGGGGAGCTGTTTTTT.

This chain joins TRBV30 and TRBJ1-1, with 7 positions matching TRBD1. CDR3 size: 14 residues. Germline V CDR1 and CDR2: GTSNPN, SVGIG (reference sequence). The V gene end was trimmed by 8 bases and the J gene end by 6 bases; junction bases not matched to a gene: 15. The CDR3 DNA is TGTGCCGCCGCCAAAAAGACAGGGATACCTGAAGCTTTCTTT. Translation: CAAAKKTGIPEAFF.

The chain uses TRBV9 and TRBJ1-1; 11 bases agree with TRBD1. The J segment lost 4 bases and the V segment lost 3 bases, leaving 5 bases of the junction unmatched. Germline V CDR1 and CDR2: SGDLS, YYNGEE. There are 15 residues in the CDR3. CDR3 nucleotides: TGTGCCAGCAGCGCAGGACAGGGGGCGGCCACTGAAGCTTTCTTT. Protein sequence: CASSAGQGAATEAFF.

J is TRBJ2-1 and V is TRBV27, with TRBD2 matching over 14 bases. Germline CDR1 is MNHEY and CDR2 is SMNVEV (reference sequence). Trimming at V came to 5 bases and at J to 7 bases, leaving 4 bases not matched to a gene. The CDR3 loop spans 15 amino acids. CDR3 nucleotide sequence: TGTGCCAGCAGTATCGGGACTAGCGGGAGAAATGAGCAGTTCTTC. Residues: CASSIGTSGRNEQFF.

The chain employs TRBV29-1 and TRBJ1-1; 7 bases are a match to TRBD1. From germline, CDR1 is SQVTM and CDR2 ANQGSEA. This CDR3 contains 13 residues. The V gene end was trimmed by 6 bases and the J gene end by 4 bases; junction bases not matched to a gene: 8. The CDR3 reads CSVYRDSITEAFF. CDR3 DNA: TGCAGCGTCTACAGGGACAGCATCACTGAAGCTTTCTTT.

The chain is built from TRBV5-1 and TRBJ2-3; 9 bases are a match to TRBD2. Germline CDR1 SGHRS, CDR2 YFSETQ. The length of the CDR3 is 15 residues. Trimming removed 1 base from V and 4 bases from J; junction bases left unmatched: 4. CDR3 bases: TGCGCCAGCAGCTTGTTGGGGACTAGCCCAGATACGCAGTATTTT. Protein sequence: CASSLLGTSPDTQYF.

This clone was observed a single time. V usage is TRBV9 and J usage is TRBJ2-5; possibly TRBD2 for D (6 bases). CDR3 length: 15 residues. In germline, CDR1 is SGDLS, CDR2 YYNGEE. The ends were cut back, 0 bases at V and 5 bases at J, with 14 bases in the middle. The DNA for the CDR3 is TGTGCCAGCAGCGTAGGAACGGGCGGGACTGAGACCCAGTACTTC. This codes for CASSVGTGGTETQYF.

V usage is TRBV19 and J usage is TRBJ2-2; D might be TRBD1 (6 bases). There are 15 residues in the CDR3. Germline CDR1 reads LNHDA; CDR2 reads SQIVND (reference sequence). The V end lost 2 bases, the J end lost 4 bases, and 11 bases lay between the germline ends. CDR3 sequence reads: CASSILWTATGELFF. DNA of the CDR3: TGTGCCAGTAGTATATTATGGACAGCCACCGGGGAGCTGTTTTTT.

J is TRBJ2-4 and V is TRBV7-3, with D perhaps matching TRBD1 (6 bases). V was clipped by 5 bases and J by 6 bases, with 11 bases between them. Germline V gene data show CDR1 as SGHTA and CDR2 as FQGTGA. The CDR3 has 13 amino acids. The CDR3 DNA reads TGTGCCAGCAGCCCAAAAGGGGGAAACATTCAGTACTTC. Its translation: CASSPKGGNIQYF.

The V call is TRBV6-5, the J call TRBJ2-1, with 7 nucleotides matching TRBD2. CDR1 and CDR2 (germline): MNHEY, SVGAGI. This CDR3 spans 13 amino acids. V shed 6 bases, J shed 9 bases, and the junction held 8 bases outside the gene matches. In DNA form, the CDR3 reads TGTGCCAGCAGAGACGGACTAGTAGGTGAGCAGTTCTTC. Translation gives CASRDGLVGEQFF.